This note documents a single TCR beta chain sequence. Its target is not known. This CDR3 region has 14 residues. CDR1 and CDR2 (germline): MNHNS, SASEGT. The trim removed 9 bases at V and 3 bases at J, leaving 7 bases unmatched. In the PCR, 60 Vbeta and 13 Jbeta primers were used. TCRdb's copy holds only in-frame clones and misses some; the assay was immunoSEQ multiplex PCR. The table lists fewer than 90,000 clones, over 60% of them singletons. The data were obtained in a study of cytomegalovirus exposure and HLA in healthy donors. Study results and limitations: Some V segments could not be told apart, so they were left out, TRBV6-2 and TRBV6-3 among them. Sequencing likely generated an artifact that appeared as a cluster of highly shared sequence variants.

Sequencing input: PBMCs. The V and J genes are TRBV6-1 and TRBJ2-1; TRBD2 matches 8 bases. The source of this sequence is a female donor in good health and CMV-seronegative. DNA for the CDR3: TGTGCCAGTGCCGGGACTAGATTCTACAATGAGCAGTTCTTC. It specifies CASAGTRFYNEQFF.